This passage covers 27 T cell receptor beta chains from one sample sequenced in a study of cytotoxic CD8 clonotypes in ibrutinib-treated CLL. The table came from immunoSEQ multiplex PCR; TCRdb's copy has only in-frame clones and leaves some out. The data contain around 310,000 clones, around four fifths of them singletons. Sequenced material: PBMCs, taken before ibrutinib treatment. The source is a human donor with chronic lymphocytic leukemia.

This clone showed up just once. V and J are TRBV7-6 and TRBJ2-7, with 12 bases that match TRBD2. Trimming cost V 1 base and J 5 bases; bases outside gene matches: 3. There are 15 residues in the CDR3. Germline V lookup: CDR1 SGHVS, CDR2 FNYEAQ. The CDR3 nucleotides are TGTGCCAGCAGCTTAGGGACTAGCGGGAATCACGAGCAGTACTTC. Translating gives CASSLGTSGNHEQYF. The variable domain in full, completed from reference TRBV7-6 and TRBJ2-7, reads GAGVSQSPRYKVTKRGQDVALRCDPISGHVSLYWYRQALGQGPEFLTYFNYEAQQDKSGLPNDRFSAERPEGSISTLTIQRTEQRDSAMYRCASSLGTSGNHEQYFGPGTRLTVT.

The V call is TRBV29-1, the J call TRBJ2-7; TRBD1 agrees at 7 bases. Germline V CDR1 and CDR2: SQVTM, ANQGSEA. The CDR3 is made up of 14 amino acids. V lost 6 bases and J lost 0; bases outside the gene matches: 8. CDR3: CSVLGQESSYEQYF. In nucleotides, the CDR3 is TGCAGCGTACTTGGACAGGAGAGCTCCTACGAGCAGTACTTC.

This clone was recorded once. This sequence joins TRBV4-3 and TRBJ2-7; no reliable D call. V lost 1 base and J lost 5, with 12 bases in between. Germline loops: CDR1 LGHNA, CDR2 YSLEER. This CDR3 region has 14 residues. CDR3 sequence: CASSQVFGRDEQYF. CDR3 bases: TGCGCCAGCAGCCAAGTGTTTGGCAGAGACGAGCAGTACTTC.

The chain carries TRBV6-6 and TRBJ2-2; D might be TRBD2 (5 bases). CDR3 length: 14 residues. Trimming pared 2 bases from V and 4 bases from J, leaving 8 bases between. The germline gives CDR1 MNHNY, CDR2 SVGAGI (reference sequence). CDR3 loop: CASSYVRVTGELFF. Here the CDR3 DNA reads TGTGCCAGCAGTTACGTGAGGGTCACCGGGGAGCTGTTTTTT.

Only one count was recorded for this clone. The chain couples TRBV15 to TRBJ2-7, with 9 bases matching TRBD2. CDR3 size: 15 residues. The germline V gene encodes CDR1 LNHNV and CDR2 YYDKDF (reference sequence). V trimming: 1 base; J trimming: 5 bases; junction bases outside the gene matches: 6. The CDR3 bases are TGTGCCACCAGCAGAGCCCTAGCGGGACGGAACGAGCAGTACTTC. Amino acids: CATSRALAGRNEQYF.

The chain has TRBV7-9 and TRBJ2-7; D might be TRBD2 (6 bases). Germline V lookup: CDR1 SEHNR, CDR2 FQNEAQ (reference sequence). With 2 bases removed from V and 2 bases from J, the gap between germline ends came to 10 bases. This CDR3 contains 14 residues. The DNA of the CDR3 is TGTGCCAGCAGCTTAAGCCCGGGAGCCTACGAGCAGTACTTC. It specifies CASSLSPGAYEQYF.

The table lists this clone with a few counts. The chain links TRBV6-1 to TRBJ2-7; D may match TRBD1 or TRBD2 (5 bases each). The germline CDR1 and CDR2 sequences are MNHNS and SASEGT. The CDR3 is 15 residues long. Trimming removed 1 base at V and 3 bases at J, with 13 bases between. The CDR3 protein is CASSEGVGRRYEQYF. The CDR3 bases are TGTGCCAGCAGTGAAGGAGTGGGACGACGCTACGAGCAGTACTTC.

V usage is TRBV4-3 and J usage is TRBJ2-7; the D is unclear. Germline values: CDR1 LGHNA, CDR2 YSLEER. The CDR3 consists of 15 residues. The ends were cut back, 0 bases at V and 2 bases at J, with 11 bases in the middle. CDR3: CASSQDTPGAYEQYF. CDR3 bases: TGCGCCAGCAGCCAAGATACCCCTGGAGCCTACGAGCAGTACTTC.

The J gene is TRBJ1-5, the V gene TRBV7-2; D is possibly TRBD1 (5 bases). The CDR3 is 16 residues long. Between the trimmed V and J ends, which lost 1 base and 1 base, there was a span of 11 bases. Germline V CDR1 and CDR2: SGHTA, FQGNSA. This CDR3 reads CASSLGETGSNQPQHF. As DNA, the CDR3 is TGTGCCAGCAGCTTAGGAGAAACAGGAAGCAATCAGCCCCAGCATTTT.

The chain combines TRBV7-8 with TRBJ1-1; TRBD1 is a possible D gene (5 bases). Per the germline V gene, CDR1 is SGHVS and CDR2 is FQNEAQ. Trimming took 2 bases from V and 0 from J, leaving 13 bases between them. The CDR3 contains 16 residues. The CDR3 nucleotides are TGTGCCAGCAGCTTACTCGGGGGGGGAGTGAACACTGAAGCTTTCTTT. Translating it yields CASSLLGGGVNTEAFF.

Points on this clone: This may stem from a read error, because a much larger clone lies one nucleotide away. The chain has TRBV7-2 and TRBJ2-2, with D hard to call. CDR3 length: 14 residues. The germline CDR1 and CDR2 sequences are SGHTA and FQGNSA. The V end was cut by 4 bases, the J end by 6 bases, with 12 bases between. The CDR3 loop reads CASSSTVNAGELFF. In nucleotides, the CDR3 is TGTGCCAGCAGCTCAACGGTTAACGCCGGGGAGCTGTTTTTT. The whole variable domain, remainder taken from reference TRBV7-2 and TRBJ2-2, is GAGVSQSPSNKVTEKGKDVELRCDPISGHTALYWYRQSLGQGLEFLIYFQGNSAPDKSGLPSDRFSAERTGGSVSTLTIQRTQQEDSAVYLCASSSTVNAGELFFGEGSRLTVL.

The rearrangement uses TRBV7-9 and TRBJ2-5; TRBD1 aligns across 7 bases. CDR1 is SEHNR and CDR2 is FQNEAQ in the germline V gene (reference sequence). The CDR3 covers 15 residues. J was trimmed by 2 bases and V by 6 bases; bases with no gene match: 9. The CDR3 nucleotides are TGTGCCAGCAGATCGACAGGGTTGACGCAAGAGACCCAGTACTTC. Its translation is CASRSTGLTQETQYF.

This clone was seen more than once but under ten times. The chain uses TRBV19 and TRBJ1-1; D gene uncertain. CDR3 length: 12 amino acids. Looked up from germline, CDR1 is LNHDA and CDR2 is SQIVND (reference sequence). V lost 6 bases and J 2 bases, leaving 7 bases between the germline ends. The CDR3 DNA reads TGTGCCAGTAGACCGGGCAACACTGAAGCTTTCTTT. It specifies CASRPGNTEAFF. Based on the CDR3 plus reference TRBV19 and TRBJ1-1, the full variable domain is DGGITQSPKYLFRKEGQNVTLSCEQNLNHDAMYWYRQDPGQGLRLIYYSQIVNDFQKGDIAEGYSVSREKKESFPLTVTSAQKNPTAFYLCASRPGNTEAFFGQGTRLTVV.

This clone was counted a single time. The chain employs TRBV7-2 and TRBJ2-7; 7 nucleotides match TRBD1. Germline CDR1 and CDR2: SGHTA and FQGNSA. J gave up 3 bases and V 7 bases, and 6 bases lay outside the gene matches. The length of the CDR3 is 13 residues. DNA of the CDR3: TGTGCCAGCAACGACAGGGCGAACTACGAGCAGTACTTC. Its protein is CASNDRANYEQYF.

The rearrangement uses TRBV6-5 and TRBJ1-2; D gene ambiguous. Germline V CDR1 and CDR2: MNHEY, SVGAGI. The CDR3 consists of 12 residues. V was clipped by 7 bases and J by 4 bases, with 10 bases between them. The CDR3 reads CASNQRSYGYTF. Written as DNA, the CDR3 is TGTGCCAGCAACCAGAGATCCTATGGCTACACCTTC.

The rearrangement links TRBV18 to TRBJ1-1; no firm D call. The CDR3 has 15 amino acids. Germline CDR1 reads KGHSH; CDR2 reads LQKENI. The V end was cut by 0 bases, the J end by 3 bases, with 11 bases between. This CDR3 reads CASSPPSVRDTEAFF. The CDR3 nucleotides are TGTGCCAGCTCACCACCATCGGTAAGAGACACTGAAGCTTTCTTT. Full variable domain (outside the CDR3, taken from reference TRBV18 and TRBJ1-1): NAGVMQNPRHLVRRRGQEARLRCSPMKGHSHVYWYRQLPEEGLKFMVYLQKENIIDESGMPKERFSAEFPKEGPSILRIQQVVRGDSAAYFCASSPPSVRDTEAFFGQGTRLTVV.

V is TRBV13 and J is TRBJ2-1; no firm D call. Germline V gene data show CDR1 as PRHDT and CDR2 as FYEKMQ (reference sequence). V was shortened by 0 bases and J by 7 bases, with 7 bases between the two germline ends. The CDR3 is made up of 13 amino acids. CDR3 loop: CASSLGRANEQFF. Here the CDR3 DNA reads TGTGCCAGCAGCTTAGGCCGAGCTAATGAGCAGTTCTTC.

This clone was seen more than once but under ten times. The chain couples TRBV6-5 to TRBJ2-7; D is tentatively TRBD1 or TRBD2 (5 bases each). The CDR3 is 14 amino acids. CDR1 and CDR2 from the germline V gene are MNHEY and SVGAGI. V lost 2 bases to trimming and J lost 7 bases, with 15 bases between them. CDR3 loop: CASSYHVGAGEQYF. The CDR3 DNA sequence: TGTGCCAGCAGTTACCACGTCGGGGCCGGGGAGCAGTACTTC.

The chain couples TRBV27 to TRBJ2-4; D may match TRBD1 or TRBD2 (5 bases each). V dropped 8 bases and J dropped 6 bases, with 17 bases sitting between them. Germline V gene data show CDR1 as MNHEY and CDR2 as SMNVEV (reference sequence). CDR3 length equals 14 residues. The DNA for the CDR3 is TGTGCCAGCTCACGACGGGGCGGATTAAACATTCAGTACTTC. Its protein product is CASSRRGGLNIQYF.

In this sample, this clone turned up once. The rearrangement uses TRBV5-5 and TRBJ2-3; TRBD2 matches 10 bases. The germline gives CDR1 SGHKS, CDR2 YYEKEE (reference sequence). V lost 5 bases and J lost 6; bases outside the gene matches: 3. The CDR3 is 13 amino acids. CDR3 sequence: CASRLGLADTQYF. The CDR3 DNA reads as TGTGCCAGCAGACTGGGACTAGCGGATACGCAGTATTTT. The whole variable domain, filled in from reference TRBV5-5 and TRBJ2-3, reads DAGVTQSPTHLIKTRGQQVTLRCSPISGHKSVSWYQQVLGQGPQFIFQYYEKEERGRGNFPDRFSARQFPNYSSELNVNALLLGDSALYLCASRLGLADTQYFGPGTRLTVL.

This clone has more than one count but fewer than ten. This chain connects TRBV27 to TRBJ2-5; 10 bases fit TRBD1. The CDR3 extends over 14 amino acids. V trimming: 4 bases; J trimming: 3 bases; junction bases outside the gene matches: 2. Germline CDR1 and CDR2: MNHEY and SMNVEV (reference sequence). The chain's CDR3 is CASSWDRGKETQYF. The CDR3 bases are TGTGCCAGCAGTTGGGACAGGGGTAAAGAGACCCAGTACTTC.

The chain combines TRBV11-3 with TRBJ2-3; the D is unclear. Germline values: CDR1 SGHNT, CDR2 YENEEA. The CDR3 loop spans 12 amino acids. Trimming removed 5 bases at V and 4 bases at J, with 7 bases between. CDR3 loop: CASSRRSDTQYF. CDR3 sequence (DNA): TGTGCCAGCAGCCGGCGATCAGATACGCAGTATTTT.

The chain recombines TRBV29-1 with TRBJ2-1; 12 positions match TRBD2. The CDR3 extends over 14 amino acids. Trimming took 8 bases from V and 6 from J; bases not matched to a gene: 8. Germline CDR1 is SQVTM and CDR2 is ANQGSEA. The CDR3 sequence: CSPTGLAGINEQFF. DNA for the CDR3: TGCAGCCCCACCGGACTAGCGGGGATCAATGAGCAGTTCTTC.

CDR3 bases: TGTGCCTGGACTCCGTCGGGCAGGGTCGGCTACACCTTC. Translated, it gives CAWTPSGRVGYTF. This chain uses TRBV30 with TRBJ1-2; the D gene is possibly TRBD1 (5 bases). This CDR3 comprises 13 residues. Deletions cut 4 bases from V and 8 bases from J, with 17 bases between. Germline V gives CDR1 GTSNPN, CDR2 SVGIG (reference sequence).

CDR3 in DNA: TGTGCCAGCAGCTTAAATAACGGATTGGTTTCAGAGCAGTTCTTC. It encodes CASSLNNGLVSEQFF. The rearrangement links TRBV7-2 to TRBJ2-1, with no clear D. This CDR3 is built from 15 residues. Trimming removed 2 bases from V and 10 bases from J, with 18 bases in between. The germline V gene encodes CDR1 SGHTA and CDR2 FQGNSA.

The chain is built from TRBV5-6 and TRBJ2-1; 7 nucleotides line up with TRBD2. The ends lost 0 bases at V and 4 bases at J; junction bases unmatched: 1. CDR3 length equals 14 residues. Per germline, CDR1 SGHDT and CDR2 YYEEEE. The CDR3 loop reads CASSLVSGYNEQFF. CDR3 DNA: TGTGCCAGCAGCTTGGTTAGCGGGTACAATGAGCAGTTCTTC.

The V and J genes are TRBV15 and TRBJ2-5, with a possible D match to TRBD1 (5 bases). The CDR3 has 13 amino acids. Germline V gives CDR1 LNHNV, CDR2 YYDKDF (reference sequence). V shed 7 bases and J shed 0 bases, with 9 bases lying between them. This CDR3 reads CATNPGYQETQYF. Written as DNA, the CDR3 is TGTGCCACCAACCCAGGGTACCAAGAGACCCAGTACTTC.